The rows below give T cell receptor beta chains drawn from one sample of a study of Graves' ophthalmopathy and Graves' hyperthyroidism. TCRdb analysed the multiplex PCR reads with MiXCR anew, one entry per CDR3 protein. The sample holds 360,000 or so distinct CDR3 sequences, roughly 18% seen once. Sequencing used peripheral blood. These receptors all stem from a woman under 30 with Graves' ophthalmopathy. CDR3s leave out the opening cysteine and the closing phenylalanine or tryptophan. Each record gives: J gene, V gene, CDR3 protein.

TRBJ2-5	TRBV6-1	ASSGGGSKETQY
TRBJ2-7	TRBV7-8	ASSSAEGRAYEQY
TRBJ1-1	TRBV20-1	SAMTGRNTEAF
TRBJ1-1	TRBV30	AWSNTEAF
TRBJ1-5	TRBV12-3/TRBV12-4	ASSLGTRSNQPQH
TRBJ2-2	TRBV11-2	ASSFLGGQTGELF
TRBJ2-7	TRBV28	ASSQDPLREQY
TRBJ2-7	TRBV24-1	ATSDLAGEQY
TRBJ2-5	TRBV12-3/TRBV12-4	ASSPGPQETQY
TRBJ1-6	TRBV6-1	ASSELLPGSYNSPLH
TRBJ2-7	TRBV7-6	ASSSRLAGGPVDEQY
TRBJ2-7	TRBV6-2/TRBV6-3	ASSSGRLGSYEQY
TRBJ2-7	TRBV28	ASSLPRSTIRNSYEQY
TRBJ1-6	TRBV12-3/TRBV12-4	ASSFPGQGTTLH
TRBJ2-5	TRBV5-1	ASSPVLQPQETQY
TRBJ1-1	TRBV20-1	SAPDKGTEAF
TRBJ1-2	TRBV4-2	ASSHDATAFYGYT
TRBJ2-7	TRBV7-2	ASSLAPLAGASYEQY
TRBJ1-1	TRBV6-5	ASSYSSRMNTEAF
TRBJ1-5	TRBV19	ASSTDSYSNQPQH
TRBJ2-7	TRBV4-3	ASSPRLAGGTEQY
TRBJ1-1	TRBV19	ASSIAQVNTEAF
TRBJ1-1	TRBV19	ASSIGTLNTEAF
TRBJ2-7	TRBV6-5	ASRQGQGVYEQY
TRBJ1-1	TRBV11-2	ASTLTGNEAF
TRBJ2-7	TRBV20-1	SALALSYEQY
TRBJ2-7	TRBV20-1	SARTGQGAYEQY
TRBJ2-5	TRBV6-5	ASSIGQGETQY
TRBJ1-1	TRBV27	ASSPTGLWTEAF
TRBJ1-1	TRBV4-3	ASSQEKDRGEAF
TRBJ1-5	TRBV9	ASSVGGSNQPQH
TRBJ2-5	TRBV6-2/TRBV6-3	ASSGSSGKETQY
TRBJ1-2	TRBV27	ASGGNDYGYT
TRBJ2-7	TRBV4-2	ASSQGGTGAPYEQY
TRBJ2-5	TRBV27	ASSPRLAGGLQETQY
TRBJ2-7	TRBV28	ASSLRGRTYEQY
TRBJ2-7	TRBV18	ASSPRTSGNSYEQY
TRBJ1-1	TRBV24-1	ATSAKANTEAF
TRBJ2-5	TRBV15	ATSRDLAETQY
TRBJ1-1	TRBV5-1	ASSSNGATEAF
TRBJ1-2	TRBV6-2/TRBV6-3	ASSYSPYGYT
TRBJ2-5	TRBV28	ASSFLTSGGIETQY
TRBJ2-7	TRBV28	ATYQTSGILYEQY
TRBJ1-2	TRBV6-1	ASSPGTGMARGYT
TRBJ1-2	TRBV11-2	ASSLLGQGASTGYT
TRBJ2-2	TRBV6-5	ASSYDRGNTGELF
TRBJ2-2	TRBV28	ASSFSDIATGELF
TRBJ1-1	TRBV11-2	ASSFDRQVGNTEAF
TRBJ2-3	TRBV28	ASTDHPASWVDTQY
TRBJ2-7	TRBV5-1	ASSLTPLEKSYEQY
TRBJ1-1	TRBV6-5	ASSHPGQGHTEAF
TRBJ2-4	TRBV10-3	ATSETGKDIQY
TRBJ1-5	TRBV11-2	ASSLVRGTEVSYQPQH
TRBJ1-3	TRBV7-9	ATGPGNTIY